This T cell receptor (beta chain) was sequenced for a study of regulatory T cells in long-lasting Graves disease. The time point was: newly diagnosed GD, antithyroid drugs for less than 3 months. PBMC RNA was the source of the TCR library. Relying on iRepertoire HTBI primers and Arm-PCR of CDR3 regions, the team built TCR beta libraries. MiXCR was run by TCRdb on the multiplex PCR reads, yielding one entry per CDR3 protein. Of around 420,000 distinct CDR3 sequences in the sample, around 16% were seen once. As to this clonotype: The target antigen is unknown.

Germline V CDR1 and CDR2: SQVTM, ANQGSEA. The CDR3 length is 8 residues. Regarding the study as a whole: With persistent disease, TRBV28, TRBJ1-2 and TRBJ2-5 were the favored segments.

The sample was also linked to a second study, of T cells in Graves' hyperthyroidism and ophthalmopathy. That report adds: Most thyroid clonotypes that were expanded above 0.001 also turned up in blood. The authors' 13 V-J model separated ophthalmopathy from stable hyperthyroidism.

The chain uses TRBV29-1 and TRBJ2-7; D call uncertain. Sequencing was performed on peripheral blood mononuclear cells (PBMCs), taken at new diagnosis, from a patient treated with antithyroid drugs. The TCR comes from a woman aged 40 to 49 with Graves disease. The CDR3 protein is CPLLGQYF. CDR3 coding DNA: TGCCCTCTTTTGGGGCAGTACTTC.